The T cell receptor beta chain described here comes from a study of CD8+CD57+ T cells in acquired aplastic anemia. Comment on this clonotype: Antigen unknown.

Study-level results: Patients and controls shared 25 to 35 CD8+ CDR3 sequences, highly expressed in patients. Simpson's diversity of CD8+ cells was not significantly different in patients compared with controls.

For CDR3 and TCR beta VDJ profiling, genomic DNA was the template used. TCRdb re-called the reads with MiXCR, one entry per CDR3 protein. Among around 200,000 distinct CDR3 sequences listed, roughly 45% were seen once. The V gene end was trimmed by 2 bases and the J gene end by 6 bases; junction bases not matched to a gene: 6. Germline CDR1 SGHRS, CDR2 YFSETQ. The CDR3 has 17 residues. Patients selected for sequencing had displayed CD8+CD57+ cell expansion by flow cytometry. Sequencing input: sorted CD4+, CD8+, or CD8+CD57+ T cells (not recorded which) from PBMCs. The TCR sequence derives from a human donor with aplastic anemia. The gene calls are TRBV5-1 and TRBJ2-3, with 16 bases identical to TRBD2. DNA of the CDR3: TGCGCCAGCAGCTTAGGGACTAGCGGGGGGGCCAGGGATACGCAGTATTTT. Translation gives CASSLGTSGGARDTQYF.